The present T cell receptor beta chain was sequenced within a study of post-analysis software for immune sequencing data. As for the study in general: The cohort encompassed relapsing-remitting, secondary progressive and progressive-relapsing multiple sclerosis disease courses.

V shed 0 bases and J shed 1 base, with 9 bases lying between them. Germline CDR1 reads MNHEY; CDR2 reads SVGEGT. CDR3 size: 16 residues. Study-level results: Those samples that were prepared in the same batch co-clustered strongly by F measure. Controls significantly exceeded multiple sclerosis patients in normalized Chao1 diversity. When patients were compared with controls, a handful of TRBV segments were more frequent, TRBV5-6, TRBV5-1 and TRBV20-1 among them.

Concerning this clonotype: Its target is not known.

Carried by the TCR beta cDNA libraries were unique molecular identifiers. TCRdb re-called the PCR reads through MiXCR, storing one row per CDR3 protein. The sample contains about 760,000 distinct CDR3 sequences, just under 30% of which appear only once. Sequenced input: blood. The chain links TRBV6-2 or TRBV6-3 to TRBJ2-2; a possible D gene is TRBD1 (6 bases). The sequence came from a girl aged 10 to 17 with multiple sclerosis. The CDR3 nucleotides read TGTGCCAGCAGTTACTCCAGGGGTAGGAACACCGGGGAGCTGTTTTTT. Translated, it gives CASSYSRGRNTGELFF.